A single sample is the source of the 20 T cell receptor beta chains below, sequenced in a study of cytomegalovirus exposure and HLA in healthy donors. PCR employed 60 Vbeta and 13 Jbeta primers. Clones were sequenced by immunoSEQ multiplex PCR, and TCRdb holds only the in-frame ones, with some missing. The table shows about 110,000 clones, with around three quarters occurring only once. Specimen: PBMCs. Every receptor here comes from a boy aged 5-17 years in good health and CMV-seronegative.

The chain employs TRBV28 and TRBJ1-1, with TRBD1 matching 7 bases. Unmatched junction bases numbered 16, after V lost 6 bases and J lost 0 bases. The CDR3 is 18 amino acids. The germline CDR1 and CDR2 sequences are MDHEN and SYDVKM. CDR3 coding DNA: TGTGCCAGCAGGGAGGACAGGAGATCGTGGTTCGTGAACACTGAAGCTTTCTTT. Translation: CASREDRRSWFVNTEAFF.

This sequence joins TRBV7-3 and TRBJ2-5; D is undetermined. The ends were cut back, 0 bases at V and 1 base at J, with 3 bases in the middle. Germline V CDR1 and CDR2: SGHTA, FQGTGA. This CDR3 contains 13 residues. CDR3 sequence: CASSLTAQETQYF. The CDR3 DNA is TGTGCCAGCAGCTTAACGGCCCAAGAGACCCAGTACTTC.

Only a few counts were recorded for this clone. The CDR3: CASSSGLLKETQYF. CDR3 sequence (DNA): TGTGCCAGCAGTTCAGGGCTGTTGAAAGAGACCCAGTACTTC. This rearrangement joins TRBV28 to TRBJ2-5; D may be TRBD1 (5 bases). CDR3 length: 14 amino acids. V shed 4 bases and J shed 3 bases, with 12 bases lying between them. Germline-derived CDR1 and CDR2 are MDHEN and SYDVKM. Filled out from reference TRBV28 and TRBJ2-5, the complete variable domain reads DVKVTQSSRYLVKRTGEKVFLECVQDMDHENMFWYRQDPGLGLRLIYFSYDVKMKEKGDIPEGYSVSREKKERFSLILESASTNQTSMYLCASSSGLLKETQYFGPGTRLLVL.

This clone was observed a handful of times. CDR3 residues: CAWSPRSGESGTDTQYF. In nucleotides, the CDR3 is TGTGCCTGGAGTCCCAGGTCGGGGGAGTCCGGCACAGATACGCAGTATTTT. This chain links TRBV30 with TRBJ2-3, with D possibly being TRBD2 (6 bases). Looked up from germline, CDR1 is GTSNPN and CDR2 is SVGIG (reference sequence). CDR3 size: 17 residues. V was clipped by 2 bases and J by 1 base, with 19 bases between them.

The chain has TRBV28 and TRBJ2-7; 7 bases line up with TRBD1. In germline, CDR1 is MDHEN, CDR2 SYDVKM. The CDR3 sequence is 15 residues long. The J segment lost 2 bases and the V segment lost 4 bases, leaving 8 bases of the junction unmatched. CDR3 sequence: CASSSSTGKAYEQYF. For the CDR3, the DNA is TGTGCCAGCAGTTCGTCGACAGGGAAGGCCTACGAGCAGTACTTC.

A few counts support this clone. The CDR3 region is CASSLGLGGNTFTDTQYF. The CDR3 region has the DNA TGTGCCAGCAGTCTGGGGCTAGGGGGCAACACTTTCACAGATACGCAGTATTTT. V and J are TRBV28 and TRBJ2-3; the match to TRBD1 covers 7 bases. Per the germline V gene, CDR1 is MDHEN and CDR2 is SYDVKM. V gave up 5 bases and J gave up 2 bases; unmatched junction bases: 16. This CDR3 contains 18 residues. The complete variable domain, with remaining parts taken from reference TRBV28 and TRBJ2-3, reads DVKVTQSSRYLVKRTGEKVFLECVQDMDHENMFWYRQDPGLGLRLIYFSYDVKMKEKGDIPEGYSVSREKKERFSLILESASTNQTSMYLCASSLGLGGNTFTDTQYFGPGTRLTVL.

The genes are TRBV7-9 and TRBJ1-1, with D uncertain. Germline values: CDR1 SEHNR, CDR2 FQNEAQ (reference sequence). The CDR3 runs to 13 residues. V was pared by 5 bases and J by 1 base, with 8 bases between. The DNA of the CDR3 is TGTGCCAGCAGCAAACGAGAGAACACTGAAGCTTTCTTT. Translation: CASSKRENTEAFF.

The chain links TRBV28 to TRBJ2-3; 8 nucleotides align to TRBD1. The trim removed 5 bases at V and 3 bases at J, leaving 10 bases unmatched. Germline values: CDR1 MDHEN, CDR2 SYDVKM. CDR3 length: 16 residues. The CDR3 reads CASSVAGGEITDTQYF. The CDR3 coding sequence is TGTGCCAGCAGTGTCGCAGGGGGCGAGATTACAGATACGCAGTATTTT.

As DNA, the CDR3 is TGCGCCAGCAGCCAAGACGGGACAGATACGCAGTATTTT. This sequence encodes CASSQDGTDTQYF. The chain recombines TRBV4-3 with TRBJ2-3; D is unresolved. Germline CDR1 is LGHNA and CDR2 is YSLEER. Deletions cut 0 bases from V and 3 bases from J, with 4 bases between. The CDR3 has 13 residues.

This clone occurred once. The rearrangement joins TRBV5-1 to TRBJ1-2, with a weak D call TRBD1 (6 bases). The length of the CDR3 is 17 residues. Looked up from germline, CDR1 is SGHRS and CDR2 is YFSETQ. The V and J ends lost 2 bases and 3 bases respectively, with 20 bases between them. The DNA of the CDR3 is TGCGCCAGCAGCTTCACCCGGGGGGACTCAGGGGACTATGGCTACACCTTC. It yields the protein CASSFTRGDSGDYGYTF.

This clone was recorded once. This chain links TRBV7-6 with TRBJ1-3; no clear D gene. The germline gives CDR1 SGHVS, CDR2 FNYEAQ. V was clipped by 0 bases and J by 0 bases, with 21 bases between them. The CDR3 totals 20 residues. CDR3 region: CASSLAELRSVGSSGNTIYF. The CDR3 DNA is TGTGCCAGCAGCTTAGCCGAGCTTAGGTCAGTAGGGAGCTCTGGAAACACCATATATTTT.

V is TRBV5-1 and J is TRBJ1-2; D unresolved. This CDR3 is 12 amino acids long. The germline V gene has CDR1 SGHRS and CDR2 YFSETQ. V lost 0 bases to trimming and J lost 8 bases, with 8 bases between them. The CDR3 bases are TGCGCCAGCAGCTTGGCCTCGGTGGGCTACACCTTC. Its protein product is CASSLASVGYTF.

The J gene is TRBJ1-5, the V gene TRBV7-8, with D uncertain. The CDR3 covers 13 residues. Germline V CDR1 and CDR2: SGHVS, FQNEAQ. Trimming left V 5 bases short and J 4 bases short, with 9 bases between. The CDR3 reads CASSVTGNQPQHF. CDR3 bases: TGTGCCAGCAGCGTCACGGGTAATCAGCCCCAGCATTTT.

CDR3 protein: CASSLGGQTINEKLFF. For the CDR3, the DNA is TGTGCCAGCAGCTTAGGGGGACAGACCATTAATGAAAAACTGTTTTTT. The rearrangement links TRBV7-2 to TRBJ1-4, with 7 bases lining up with TRBD1. Germline V gives CDR1 SGHTA, CDR2 FQGNSA. V trimming: 1 base; J trimming: 4 bases; junction bases outside the gene matches: 6. This CDR3 is built from 16 residues.

This clone was detected only a few times. The chain combines TRBV12-5 with TRBJ1-5; D ambiguous. Germline V lookup: CDR1 LGHNT, CDR2 FRNRAP. This CDR3 has 18 residues. Deletions cut 0 bases from V and 6 bases from J, with 21 bases between. The CDR3 DNA is TGTGCTAGTGGTTTGGTAGTTTGGGAGGGAGAAGGAGGTCAGCCCCAGCATTTT. It codes for CASGLVVWEGEGGQPQHF.

This chain joins TRBV6-5 and TRBJ1-1; D is uncertain. Germline CDR1 reads MNHEY; CDR2 reads SVGAGI. This CDR3 has 13 residues. V dropped 8 bases and J dropped 0 bases, with 10 bases sitting between them. CDR3 sequence reads: CASARSMNTEAFF. Written as DNA, the CDR3 is TGTGCCAGCGCTAGGAGTATGAACACTGAAGCTTTCTTT.

The chain has TRBV28 and TRBJ1-5; weak D call: TRBD1 (6 bases). V dropped 5 bases and J dropped 0 bases, with 17 bases sitting between them. Germline-derived CDR1 and CDR2 are MDHEN and SYDVKM. CDR3 length equals 17 residues. CDR3 loop: CASSPTGTPYSNQPQHF. The CDR3 DNA sequence: TGTGCCAGCAGTCCCACCGGGACACCGTATAGCAATCAGCCCCAGCATTTT.

In nucleotides, the CDR3 is TGCGCCAGCAGCTTGGGAGGACAGGGGAATAACTATGGCTACACCTTC. Encoded protein: CASSLGGQGNNYGYTF. The chain has TRBV5-1 and TRBJ1-2, with 9 bases aligning to TRBD1. Germline V gene lookup returns CDR1 SGHRS and CDR2 YFSETQ. The V segment lost 0 bases and the J segment 1 base; nucleotides outside the gene matches: 4. The CDR3 is made up of 16 amino acids.

This clone has more than one count but fewer than ten. This chain joins TRBV5-1 and TRBJ1-1; 7 bases align to TRBD1. Losses at the gene ends were 3 bases for V and 3 bases for J; bases not matched to a gene: 5. From germline, CDR1 is SGHRS and CDR2 YFSETQ. The CDR3 covers 14 residues. The CDR3 sequence is CASSSQGWDTEAFF. In DNA form, the CDR3 reads TGCGCCAGCAGCTCACAGGGGTGGGACACTGAAGCTTTCTTT.

V usage is TRBV19 and J usage is TRBJ1-6; D is possibly TRBD1 (6 bases). Germline lookup yields CDR1 LNHDA and CDR2 SQIVND (reference sequence). The V and J ends lost 6 bases and 9 bases respectively, with 15 bases between them. The CDR3 runs 14 residues. The CDR3 sequence is CASRLTGEGSPLHF. Written as DNA, the CDR3 is TGTGCCAGTAGGCTGACAGGAGAGGGTTCACCCCTCCACTTT.